The sample holds many counts of the clone carrying this T cell receptor beta chain. Its matching antigen is unknown. The V gene's germline CDR1 is SGHVS and CDR2 FQNEAQ. The CDR3 covers 22 residues. J lost 2 bases, V lost 3 bases, and 24 bases had no gene match. This sample was included in a study of molecular identifiers for immune sequencing clone quantification. TCRdb processed the PCR reads anew with MiXCR; each CDR3 protein has one entry. The table has roughly 300,000 distinct CDR3 sequences, about 22% seen once. General study points: Clone sizes could be underestimated for highly expanded clones when identical TCR molecules share a barcode.

The clonotype was recovered from a human donor in good health. Some libraries in this study had Jurkat cell RNA spiked in. The chain combines TRBV7-8 with TRBJ2-3, with TRBD2 matching 9 bases. Sequencing was carried out using naive CD8+ T cells from blood, with Jurkat cell RNA spiked in. Noted subset: FACS-sorted CD8+CD4-CCR7+CD45RA+ naive T cells. The CDR3: CASSLGRGPTSRGGWATDTQYF. CDR3 sequence (DNA): TGTGCCAGCAGCTTGGGGAGAGGCCCCACTTCGCGGGGGGGTTGGGCCACAGATACGCAGTATTTT.